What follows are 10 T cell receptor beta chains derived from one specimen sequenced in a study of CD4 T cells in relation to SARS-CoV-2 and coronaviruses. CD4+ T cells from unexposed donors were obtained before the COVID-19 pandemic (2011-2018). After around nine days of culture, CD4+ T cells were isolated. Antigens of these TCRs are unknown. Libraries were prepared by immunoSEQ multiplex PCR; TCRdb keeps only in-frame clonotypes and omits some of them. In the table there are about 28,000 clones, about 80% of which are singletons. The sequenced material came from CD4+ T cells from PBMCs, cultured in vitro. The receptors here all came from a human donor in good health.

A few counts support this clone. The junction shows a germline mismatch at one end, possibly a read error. The CDR3 nucleotides read TGTGCCAGCAGTGAATATTCCCCGACCTTC. Translated, it gives CASSEYSPTF. The V call is TRBV2, the J call TRBJ2-7; D is uncertain. The CDR3 has 10 residues. Germline loops: CDR1 SNHLY, CDR2 FYNNEI.

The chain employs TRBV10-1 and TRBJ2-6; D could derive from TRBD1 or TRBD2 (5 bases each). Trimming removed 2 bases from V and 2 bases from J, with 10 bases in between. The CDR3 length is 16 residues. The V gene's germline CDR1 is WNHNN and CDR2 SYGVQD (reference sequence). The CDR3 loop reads CASSEAGDPGANVLTF. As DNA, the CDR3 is TGCGCCAGCAGTGAGGCCGGGGACCCTGGGGCCAACGTCCTGACTTTC.

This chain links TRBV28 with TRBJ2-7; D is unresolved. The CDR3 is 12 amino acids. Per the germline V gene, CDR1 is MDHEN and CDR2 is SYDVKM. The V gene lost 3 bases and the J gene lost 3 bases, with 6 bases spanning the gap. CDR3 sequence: CASSFASYEQYF. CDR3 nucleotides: TGTGCCAGCAGTTTCGCCAGCTACGAGCAGTACTTC. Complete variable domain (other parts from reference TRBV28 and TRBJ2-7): DVKVTQSSRYLVKRTGEKVFLECVQDMDHENMFWYRQDPGLGLRLIYFSYDVKMKEKGDIPEGYSVSREKKERFSLILESASTNQTSMYLCASSFASYEQYFGPGTRLTVT.

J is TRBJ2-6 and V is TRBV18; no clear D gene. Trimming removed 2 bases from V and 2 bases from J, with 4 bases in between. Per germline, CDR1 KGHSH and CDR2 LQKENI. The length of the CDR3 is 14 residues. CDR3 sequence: CASSPSPGANVLTF. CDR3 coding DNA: TGTGCCAGCTCACCAAGCCCTGGGGCCAACGTCCTGACTTTC.

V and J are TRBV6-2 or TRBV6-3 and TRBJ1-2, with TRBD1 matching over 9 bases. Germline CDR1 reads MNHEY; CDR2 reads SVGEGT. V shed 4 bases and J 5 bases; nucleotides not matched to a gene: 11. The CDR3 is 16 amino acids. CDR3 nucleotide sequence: TGTGCCAGCAGTTTCGGACTAACCGGGACAGGGTATGGCTACACCTTC. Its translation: CASSFGLTGTGYGYTF.

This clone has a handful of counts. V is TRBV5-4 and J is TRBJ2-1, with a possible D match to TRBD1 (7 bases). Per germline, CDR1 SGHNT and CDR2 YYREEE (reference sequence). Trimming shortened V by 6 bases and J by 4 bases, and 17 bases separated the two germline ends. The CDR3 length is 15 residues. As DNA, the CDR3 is TGTGCCAGCAATGGAAGACAGGGACTGTACAATGAGCAGTTCTTC. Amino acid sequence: CASNGRQGLYNEQFF.

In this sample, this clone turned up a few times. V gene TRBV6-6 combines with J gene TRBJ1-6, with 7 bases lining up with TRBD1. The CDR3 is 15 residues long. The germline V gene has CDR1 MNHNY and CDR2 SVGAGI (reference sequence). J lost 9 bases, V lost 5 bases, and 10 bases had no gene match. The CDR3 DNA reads TGTGCCAGCAGTCATACGACAGGGTACTTTTCACCCCTCCACTTT. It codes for CASSHTTGYFSPLHF.

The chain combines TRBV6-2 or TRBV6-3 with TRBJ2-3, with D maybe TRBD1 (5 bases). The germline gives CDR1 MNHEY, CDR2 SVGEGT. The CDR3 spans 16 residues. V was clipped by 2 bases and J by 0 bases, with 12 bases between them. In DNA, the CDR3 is TGTGCCAGCAGTTACGGGCAGGGATCTAGCACAGATACGCAGTATTTT. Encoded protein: CASSYGQGSSTDTQYF.

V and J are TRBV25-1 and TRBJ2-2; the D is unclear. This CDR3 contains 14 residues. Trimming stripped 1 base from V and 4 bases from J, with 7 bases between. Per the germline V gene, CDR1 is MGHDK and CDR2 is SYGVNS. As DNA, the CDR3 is TGTGCCAGCAGTGAATGGGCGGTCACCGGGGAGCTGTTTTTT. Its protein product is CASSEWAVTGELFF.

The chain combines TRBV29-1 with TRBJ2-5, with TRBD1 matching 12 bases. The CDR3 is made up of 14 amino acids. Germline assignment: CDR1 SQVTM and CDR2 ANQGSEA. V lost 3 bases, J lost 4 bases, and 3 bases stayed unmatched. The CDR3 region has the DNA TGCAGCGTTGAGGGACAGGGGGCACCAGAGACCCAGTACTTC. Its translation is CSVEGQGAPETQYF. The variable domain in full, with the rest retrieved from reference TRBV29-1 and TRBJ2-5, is SAVISQKPSRDICQRGTSLTIQCQVDSQVTMMFWYRQQPGQSLTLIATANQGSEATYESGFVIDKFPISRPNLTFSTLTVSNMSPEDSSIYLCSVEGQGAPETQYFGPGTRLLVL.